These 27 T cell receptor beta chains were all obtained from the same sample, sequenced in a study of T cell repertoires in cytomegalovirus infection. These TCRs' antigens remain unknown. TCRdb analysed the reads with MiXCR anew, one entry per CDR3 protein. In the table there are about 85,000 distinct CDR3 sequences, approximately 43% of which are singletons. Source: CD8+ T cells from cultured PBMCs, taken from culture after CMV antigen stimulation. All receptors come from a human donor in good health (CMV status not recorded). Some clones in this sample may be carry-over from other donors' samples.

This clonotype turned up a few times. This chain joins TRBV2 and TRBJ2-2; possibly TRBD1 or TRBD2 for D (5 bases each). CDR3 length: 16 amino acids. V was cut by 1 base and J by 11 bases, with 20 bases left in between. Germline CDR1 and CDR2: SNHLY and FYNNEI. CDR3 region: CASSEGQGESFPELFF. The CDR3 DNA follows: TGTGCCAGCAGTGAAGGGCAGGGAGAGTCTTTTCCCGAGCTGTTTTTT. Together with reference TRBV2 and TRBJ2-2, the CDR3 gives the full variable domain: EPEVTQTPSHQVTQMGQEVILRCVPISNHLYFYWYRQILGQKVEFLVSFYNNEISEKSEIFDDQFSVERPDGSNFTLKIRSTKLEDSAMYFCASSEGQGESFPELFFGEGSRLTVL.

This clonotype was seen a few times. The rearrangement links TRBV19 to TRBJ2-7; D ambiguous. Looked up from germline, CDR1 is LNHDA and CDR2 is SQIVND (reference sequence). The CDR3 consists of 11 residues. V dropped 9 bases and J dropped 3 bases, with 9 bases sitting between them. In DNA, the CDR3 is TGTGCCAGGCTTCTGAACTACGAGCAGTACTTC. Translated: CARLLNYEQYF.

This clonotype was seen more than once but under ten times. J is TRBJ1-1 and V is TRBV7-8, with 9 bases that match TRBD1. Trimming took 6 bases from V and 1 from J; bases not matched to a gene: 3. Germline CDR1 and CDR2: SGHVS and FQNEAQ. This CDR3 region has 14 residues. CDR3: CASRRGQGNTEAFF. CDR3 sequence (DNA): TGTGCCAGCAGAAGGGGACAGGGGAACACTGAAGCTTTCTTT.

This chain links TRBV6-6 with TRBJ1-1; D unresolved. The V gene lost 0 bases and the J gene lost 1 base, with 12 bases spanning the gap. Germline CDR1 and CDR2: MNHNY and SVGAGI (reference sequence). The CDR3 covers 16 residues. CDR3 coding DNA: TGTGCCAGCAGTTACTCAGACTCTACCCGGAACACTGAAGCTTTCTTT. Translating gives CASSYSDSTRNTEAFF.

This rearrangement joins TRBV10-3 to TRBJ1-4; D perhaps matches TRBD1 (5 bases). Germline values: CDR1 ENHRY, CDR2 SYGVKD. This CDR3 region has 16 residues. Trimming removed 3 bases at V and 0 bases at J, with 11 bases between. This CDR3 is CAISEQWGATNEKLFF. The CDR3 DNA reads as TGTGCCATCAGTGAACAATGGGGGGCAACTAATGAAAAACTGTTTTTT.

This clonotype was recorded a few times. V is TRBV19 and J is TRBJ2-1; TRBD1 agrees at 11 bases. The V gene end was trimmed by 3 bases and the J gene end by 6 bases; junction bases not matched to a gene: 4. CDR1 LNHDA and CDR2 SQIVND come from the germline V gene (reference sequence). The CDR3 is 15 residues long. The CDR3 here is CASSMWTGGSNEQFF. In nucleotides, the CDR3 is TGTGCCAGTAGTATGTGGACAGGGGGCTCCAATGAGCAGTTCTTC.

The table lists this clonotype with a few counts. V is TRBV7-9 and J is TRBJ1-2; D may be TRBD1 (6 bases). The germline V and J ends were trimmed by 3 bases and 3 bases, with 11 bases remaining between them. There are 14 residues in the CDR3. CDR1 is SEHNR and CDR2 is FQNEAQ in the germline V gene (reference sequence). The CDR3 DNA reads as TGTGCCAGCAGCTTCACGAGGGGGGACTATGGCTACACCTTC. It is translated as CASSFTRGDYGYTF.

V and J are TRBV6-4 and TRBJ2-2, with a weak D call TRBD2 (6 bases). The ends were cut back, 0 bases at V and 7 bases at J, with 12 bases in the middle. The CDR3 consists of 15 residues. Looked up from germline, CDR1 is MRHNA and CDR2 is SNTAGT. DNA of the CDR3: TGTGCCAGCAGTGACTCGGTCGGGGGAGGCGGGGAGCTGTTTTTT. Translating gives CASSDSVGGGGELFF.

The chain has TRBV13 and TRBJ2-1; 12 nucleotides line up with TRBD1. The V gene end was trimmed by 10 bases and the J gene end by 6 bases; junction bases not matched to a gene: 13. The CDR3 is made up of 16 amino acids. Germline CDR1 is PRHDT and CDR2 is FYEKMQ (reference sequence). Written as DNA, the CDR3 is TGTGCCACCCTACCTTGGGGACAGGGGGCGTCCAATGAGCAGTTCTTC. Amino acids: CATLPWGQGASNEQFF.

The genes are TRBV29-1 and TRBJ2-7; TRBD2 is a possible D gene (6 bases). The V gene lost 4 bases and the J gene lost 2 bases, with 18 bases spanning the gap. The CDR3 is 15 residues long. The germline V gene encodes CDR1 SQVTM and CDR2 ANQGSEA. The CDR3 region has the DNA TGCAGCGTTGCCCCCCGGGGGATTGGGACCTACGAGCAGTACTTC. Encoded protein: CSVAPRGIGTYEQYF.

The chain couples TRBV7-9 to TRBJ2-1; TRBD2 agrees at 7 bases. The germline V gene encodes CDR1 SEHNR and CDR2 FQNEAQ (reference sequence). This CDR3 spans 13 amino acids. Trimming removed 1 base from V and 9 bases from J; junction bases left unmatched: 3. The CDR3 loop reads CASSLGRGVEQFF. DNA for the CDR3: TGTGCCAGCAGCTTAGGCCGGGGGGTTGAGCAGTTCTTC. The complete variable domain, with remaining parts taken from reference TRBV7-9 and TRBJ2-1, reads DTGVSQNPRHKITKRGQNVTFRCDPISEHNRLYWYRQTLGQGPEFLTYFQNEAQLEKSRLLSDRFSAERPKGSFSTLEIQRTEQGDSAMYLCASSLGRGVEQFFGPGTRLTVL.

The sample holds a few counts of this clonotype. The chain combines TRBV6-8 with TRBJ2-7; TRBD1 agrees at 8 bases. The CDR3 extends over 13 amino acids. Germline V gives CDR1 MNHGY, CDR2 SAAAGT. The J segment lost 3 bases and the V segment lost 8 bases, leaving 6 bases of the junction unmatched. CDR3 DNA: TGTGCCAGCCTGACCACAGGGGGCTACGAGCAGTACTTC. Translated, it gives CASLTTGGYEQYF.

This clonotype has only a few counts. The chain uses TRBV7-8 and TRBJ1-1; no definite D call. The length of the CDR3 is 16 residues. Germline-derived CDR1 and CDR2 are SGHVS and FQNEAQ. The V end lost 1 base, the J end lost 2 bases, and 14 bases lay between the germline ends. The CDR3, as DNA: TGTGCCAGCAGCTTAGAATCCGGGAGCTCTAACACTGAAGCTTTCTTT. Translation gives CASSLESGSSNTEAFF. Looking up the rest from reference TRBV7-8 and TRBJ1-1 gives the full variable domain: GAGVSQSPRYKVAKRGQDVALRCDPISGHVSLFWYQQALGQGPEFLTYFQNEAQLDKSGLPSDRFFAERPEGSVSTLKIQRTQQEDSAVYLCASSLESGSSNTEAFFGQGTRLTVV.

This clonotype turned up a few times. V usage is TRBV2 and J usage is TRBJ2-7, with TRBD2 identical over 8 bases. Trimming took 0 bases from V and 6 from J; bases not matched to a gene: 7. The germline V gene has CDR1 SNHLY and CDR2 FYNNEI. This CDR3 has 15 residues. The CDR3 region is CASSEATGGPLEQYF. The CDR3 DNA follows: TGTGCCAGCAGTGAAGCGACGGGAGGGCCCCTCGAGCAGTACTTC. The full variable domain, in which reference TRBV2 and TRBJ2-7 provide the parts outside the CDR3, is EPEVTQTPSHQVTQMGQEVILRCVPISNHLYFYWYRQILGQKVEFLVSFYNNEISEKSEIFDDQFSVERPDGSNFTLKIRSTKLEDSAMYFCASSEATGGPLEQYFGPGTRLTVT.

The V gene is TRBV12-3 or TRBV12-4, the J gene TRBJ2-3; 8 bases fit TRBD2. J lost 0 bases, V lost 6 bases, and 5 bases had no gene match. The CDR3 extends over 15 amino acids. CDR3 nucleotide sequence: TGTGCCAGCAGCCGGACTAGCCCAAGCACAGATACGCAGTATTTT. This encodes CASSRTSPSTDTQYF.

This clonotype was detected once. V gene TRBV27 combines with J gene TRBJ2-7; the match to TRBD1 covers 10 bases. Germline CDR1 and CDR2: MNHEY and SMNVEV (reference sequence). Trimming took 0 bases from V and 2 from J; bases not matched to a gene: 1. This CDR3 region has 15 residues. CDR3 bases: TGTGCCAGCAGTTTATCTGGACAGGGGGCCTACGAGCAGTACTTC. It is translated as CASSLSGQGAYEQYF.

The chain uses TRBV27 and TRBJ1-6; D might be TRBD1 (6 bases). Trimming left V 1 base short and J 7 bases short, with 14 bases between. This CDR3 is 16 amino acids long. Germline CDR1 MNHEY, CDR2 SMNVEV (reference sequence). The CDR3 here is CASSLYAWDKNSPLHF. CDR3 nucleotides: TGTGCCAGCAGTTTATACGCGTGGGACAAAAATTCACCCCTCCACTTT.

In its sample, this clonotype was seen a few times. The V call is TRBV27, the J call TRBJ1-5; D is possibly TRBD1 (6 bases). The V and J ends lost 2 bases and 5 bases respectively, with 7 bases between them. The CDR3 runs 13 residues. Germline-derived CDR1 and CDR2 are MNHEY and SMNVEV (reference sequence). This chain's CDR3 is CASSLRGHQPQHF. CDR3 DNA: TGTGCCAGCAGTTTACGGGGGCATCAGCCCCAGCATTTT.

The genes are TRBV12-3 or TRBV12-4 and TRBJ2-4; 8 nucleotides line up with TRBD1. The CDR3 runs 18 residues. V gave up 0 bases and J gave up 0 bases; unmatched junction bases: 7. CDR3 region: CASSLASQGDEAKNIQYF. In DNA, the CDR3 is TGTGCCAGCAGTTTAGCATCACAGGGGGACGAAGCCAAAAACATTCAGTACTTC.

This chain joins TRBV14 and TRBJ1-1; a possible D gene is TRBD1 (6 bases). The CDR3 is 14 amino acids. V was clipped by 2 bases and J by 4 bases, with 11 bases between them. Germline V lookup: CDR1 SGHDN, CDR2 FVKESK. This CDR3 reads CASSQRGRSTEAFF. The DNA for the CDR3 is TGTGCCAGCAGCCAAAGGGGGAGGAGCACTGAAGCTTTCTTT.

This clonotype was seen repeatedly, ten times or more. V usage is TRBV7-9 and J usage is TRBJ2-6; 8 bases are a match to TRBD1. The CDR3 totals 17 residues. The germline V gene has CDR1 SEHNR and CDR2 FQNEAQ (reference sequence). V was pared by 5 bases and J by 6 bases, with 12 bases of the junction left unmatched. This CDR3 is CASSRPRDRTTANVLTF. CDR3 in DNA: TGTGCCAGCAGCCGACCCCGGGACAGGACCACGGCCAACGTCCTGACTTTC.

This clonotype was detected only a few times. This sequence joins TRBV7-9 and TRBJ1-1, with TRBD1 matching 7 bases. The CDR3 totals 15 residues. V trimming: 5 bases; J trimming: 5 bases; junction bases outside the gene matches: 11. Germline V gene lookup returns CDR1 SEHNR and CDR2 FQNEAQ (reference sequence). CDR3 sequence reads: CASSSRQGYFTEAFF. In nucleotides, the CDR3 is TGTGCCAGCAGCAGCCGACAGGGATACTTTACTGAAGCTTTCTTT. Looking up the rest from reference TRBV7-9 and TRBJ1-1 gives the full variable domain: DTGVSQNPRHKITKRGQNVTFRCDPISEHNRLYWYRQTLGQGPEFLTYFQNEAQLEKSRLLSDRFSAERPKGSFSTLEIQRTEQGDSAMYLCASSSRQGYFTEAFFGQGTRLTVV.

The V call is TRBV11-2, the J call TRBJ2-2, with 7 bases matching TRBD2. The CDR3 covers 18 residues. Germline CDR1 and CDR2: SGHAT and FQNNGV. J gave up 0 bases and V 0 bases, and 7 bases lay outside the gene matches. The CDR3 loop reads CASSLDQFAGANTGELFF. The CDR3 nucleotides read TGTGCCAGCAGCTTAGATCAGTTTGCGGGAGCGAACACCGGGGAGCTGTTTTTT. The full variable domain, its missing parts supplied by reference TRBV11-2 and TRBJ2-2, is EAGVAQSPRYKIIEKRQSVAFWCNPISGHATLYWYQQILGQGPKLLIQFQNNGVVDDSQLPKDRFSAERLKGVDSTLKIQPAKLEDSAVYLCASSLDQFAGANTGELFFGEGSRLTVL.

This clonotype appeared many times. CDR3 sequence (DNA): TGCAGTGCTAGAGATCTGAAGGCAGGGGGCAATCAGCCCCAGCATTTT. This sequence encodes CSARDLKAGGNQPQHF. The chain joins TRBV20-1 to TRBJ1-5, with D perhaps matching TRBD1 (6 bases). From germline, CDR1 is DFQATT and CDR2 SNEGSKA (reference sequence). Trimming cost V 0 bases and J 2 bases, with 14 bases left between them. This CDR3 has 16 residues.

This clonotype occurred once. The rearrangement joins TRBV2 to TRBJ2-7; 10 positions agree with TRBD2. The CDR3 totals 15 residues. The junction had 12 bases not matched to a gene; V was cut back by 7 bases and J by 6 bases. Germline values: CDR1 SNHLY, CDR2 FYNNEI. The CDR3 DNA is TGTGCCAGCACAGTAATAGCGGGGGGCCTGGGCGAGCAGTACTTC. Translated: CASTVIAGGLGEQYF.

The chain joins TRBV7-9 to TRBJ2-7, with D possibly being TRBD1 (6 bases). The length of the CDR3 is 15 residues. The germline V and J ends were trimmed by 5 bases and 5 bases, with 19 bases remaining between them. Germline-derived CDR1 and CDR2 are SEHNR and FQNEAQ (reference sequence). CDR3 bases: TGTGCCAGCAGCCCCGGTAACAGGGTTACCCACGAGCAGTACTTC. Translated: CASSPGNRVTHEQYF.

The genes are TRBV27 and TRBJ2-5; TRBD2 aligns across 11 bases. CDR1 MNHEY and CDR2 SMNVEV come from the germline V gene (reference sequence). The CDR3 has 16 residues. Trimming removed 4 bases from V and 1 base from J; junction bases left unmatched: 5. The CDR3 region is CASSYLAGGGQETQYF. CDR3 in DNA: TGTGCCAGCAGTTACCTAGCGGGAGGCGGCCAAGAGACCCAGTACTTC.